The present entry profiles one T cell receptor (beta chain) with its context. Its antigen remains unknown. PCR employed 60 Vbeta and 13 Jbeta primers. Sequenced by immunoSEQ multiplex PCR; TCRdb stores in-frame clones only, minus some. The table lists more than 85,000 clones, over 60% of them singletons, with less than 10% in the top ten. This sample stems from a study of cytomegalovirus exposure and HLA in healthy donors. Study-level points and caveats: Analysis was carried out at a later point, and it linked a missense DCLRE1C variant to TCR beta V- and J-gene trimming. Across HLA loci, a later analysis found differing TCR association rates, with DRB1 most and HLA-C fewest. Three chains tied to CMV proved CMV antigen-specific in vitro.

The V and J ends lost 5 bases and 5 bases, in that order; junction bases with no gene match: 13. There are 17 residues in the CDR3. CDR1 is SEHNR, CDR2 FQNEAQ, per germline (reference sequence). This receptor was taken from a female donor in good health and CMV-seronegative. V usage is TRBV7-9 and J usage is TRBJ1-2, with TRBD1 matching over 11 bases. Input material: PBMCs. The CDR3 coding sequence is TGTGCCAGCAGCCGCGGACAGGGGGCCTTTCGAGAGTATGGCTACACCTTC. It yields the protein CASSRGQGAFREYGYTF.